This is a list of T cell receptor beta chains from one sample in a study of T cells after posttransplantation cyclophosphamide. TCRdb keeps only in-frame clones here, not all; method: immunoSEQ multiplex PCR. The sample contains 34,000 or so clones, 90% to 95% of which appear only once. The sample taken for sequencing was naive CD4+ T cells sorted from blood. The receptors were sampled from a man aged 25-45 years in good health and a related stem cell transplant donor. CDR3s include the opening cysteine and the closing phenylalanine or tryptophan. Fields, in order: V gene, CDR3 length, J gene, clone size, D gene, CDR3 protein, CDR3 DNA. The D gene is left open where the match is weak. Size tells how often a clone was seen (once, few, many) or the class of an expanded clone, and some rows leave it out.

TRBV27	15	TRBJ1-2	once	TRBD1	CASSSRTGPLGGYTF	TGTGCCAGCAGTTCAAGGACAGGACCCCTTGGTGGCTACACCTTC
TRBV6-5	14	TRBJ2-3	.	TRBD1	CASSLRDSKDTQYF	TGTGCCAGCAGCCTTCGGGACAGCAAAGATACGCAGTATTTT
TRBV5-6	16	TRBJ1-3	few	.	CASSGWRGGSGNTIYF	TGTGCCAGCAGCGGATGGAGGGGGGGATCTGGAAACACCATATATTTT
TRBV7-8	14	TRBJ1-4	.	TRBD1	CASSTGQGNEKLFF	TGTGCCAGCAGCACGGGACAGGGGAATGAAAAACTGTTTTTT
TRBV9	17	TRBJ1-3	.	.	CASSVTGTRSSGNTIYF	TGTGCCAGCAGCGTAACCGGGACAAGGAGCTCTGGAAACACCATATATTTT
TRBV10-3	15	TRBJ2-5	once	.	CAISESGRGEETQYF	TGTGCCATCAGTGAGTCCGGCAGGGGCGAGGAGACCCAGTACTTC
TRBV5-6	14	TRBJ1-2	.	.	CASSLDSTNYGYTF	TGTGCCAGCAGCTTGGACAGTACTAACTATGGCTACACCTTC
TRBV7-2	18	TRBJ2-3	.	TRBD2	CASSLLGLAGLSTDTQYF	TGTGCCAGCAGCTTGTTGGGACTAGCGGGTCTCTCCACAGATACGCAGTATTTT
TRBV5-5	15	TRBJ1-4	.	TRBD1	CASSLVGTGNEKLFF	TGTGCCAGCAGCTTGGTAGGGACAGGCAATGAAAAACTGTTTTTT
TRBV6-1	13	TRBJ1-1	.	TRBD1	CASNQDRVTEAFF	TGTGCCAGCAACCAGGACAGGGTCACTGAAGCTTTCTTT
TRBV4-3	15	TRBJ1-2	.	TRBD1	CASSQTGQGKGGYTF	TGCGCCAGCAGCCAGACAGGACAGGGGAAAGGGGGCTACACCTTC
TRBV5-4	14	TRBJ2-7	.	.	CASRSTGGTYEQYF	TGTGCCAGCAGATCCACCGGGGGAACCTACGAGCAGTACTTC
TRBV7-2	13	TRBJ2-1	.	.	CASSRAFDNEQFF	TGTGCCAGCAGCCGCGCCTTTGACAATGAGCAGTTCTTC
TRBV27	15	TRBJ1-4	.	.	CASSEGGRTNEKLFF	TGTGCCAGCAGTGAGGGCGGGCGTACTAATGAAAAACTGTTTTTT
TRBV10-2	13	TRBJ1-2	once	.	CASSEVQGDGYTF	TGCGCCAGCAGTGAGGTGCAGGGCGATGGCTACACCTTC
TRBV14	13	TRBJ1-6	.	.	CASSQNGYSPLHF	TGTGCCAGCAGCCAGAACGGGTATTCACCCCTCCACTTT
TRBV5-1	13	TRBJ2-7	.	.	CASSFDTAYEQYF	TGCGCCAGCAGCTTTGACACCGCCTACGAGCAGTACTTC
TRBV2	14	TRBJ2-5	.	.	CASRVLARRETQYF	TGTGCCAGCAGGGTACTAGCCCGTCGAGAGACCCAGTACTTC
TRBV19	14	TRBJ2-5	.	.	CASSISGQRETQYF	TGTGCCAGTAGTATATCCGGACAACGGGAGACCCAGTACTTC
TRBV9	16	TRBJ2-1	.	TRBD2	CASSGIAGGRGNEQFF	TGTGCCAGCAGCGGAATAGCGGGGGGGCGGGGCAATGAGCAGTTCTTC
TRBV15	17	TRBJ1-6	.	.	CATSRDGGAGWGSPLHF	TGTGCCACCAGCAGAGATGGAGGGGCGGGATGGGGATCACCCCTCCACTTT
TRBV18	14	TRBJ2-5	.	.	CASSPPPREETQYF	TGTGCCAGCTCACCACCTCCGCGAGAAGAGACCCAGTACTTC
TRBV6-5	14	TRBJ1-1	.	.	CASSYTGRNTEAFF	TGTGCCAGCAGTTATACAGGACGGAACACTGAAGCTTTCTTT
TRBV11-2	15	TRBJ1-2	.	.	CASSSLRDGQYGYTF	TGTGCCAGCAGCTCCCTAAGGGACGGACAGTATGGCTACACCTTC
TRBV18	14	TRBJ2-7	.	.	CASSPLEGAYEQYF	TGTGCCAGCTCACCGCTGGAGGGAGCCTACGAGCAGTACTTC
TRBV14	19	TRBJ2-6	.	.	CASSQDWRQSLSGANVLTF	TGTGCCAGCAGCCAAGATTGGCGGCAGTCCCTCTCTGGGGCCAACGTCCTGACTTTC
TRBV19	15	TRBJ2-3	.	.	CASSTEQASTDTQYF	TGTGCCAGTAGTACCGAACAGGCGAGCACAGATACGCAGTATTTT
TRBV5-1	14	TRBJ2-7	.	TRBD1	CASSGQGATYEQYF	TGCGCCAGCAGCGGACAGGGGGCGACCTACGAGCAGTACTTC
TRBV5-4	15	TRBJ2-1	.	TRBD2	CASRLGSGGYNEQFF	TGTGCCAGCAGGCTAGGGAGCGGGGGATACAATGAGCAGTTCTTC
TRBV5-1	14	TRBJ2-3	once	.	CASSLSTVTDTQYF	TGCGCCAGCAGCCTCTCGACAGTCACAGATACGCAGTATTTT
TRBV7-2	18	TRBJ2-5	.	TRBD2	CASSLALGFVSGVETQYF	TGTGCCAGCAGCTTAGCCTTAGGGTTTGTTAGCGGGGTGGAGACCCAGTACTTC
TRBV6-6	16	TRBJ2-6	once	TRBD1	CASGTGAFSGANVLTF	TGTGCCAGCGGGACAGGGGCCTTCTCTGGGGCCAACGTCCTGACTTTC
TRBV6-5	15	TRBJ2-7	.	TRBD1	CASSLGQGSSYEQYF	TGTGCCAGCAGCTTGGGACAGGGGAGCTCCTACGAGCAGTACTTC
TRBV4-3	14	TRBJ2-3	.	.	CASSPPGRADTQYF	TGCGCCAGCAGCCCACCGGGCAGGGCGGATACGCAGTATTTT
TRBV5-1	15	TRBJ2-3	.	.	CASSLVDSRTDTQYF	TGCGCCAGCAGCTTGGTGGACAGCCGCACAGATACGCAGTATTTT
TRBV5-1	16	TRBJ1-1	.	.	CASSLLSPKAGTEAFF	TGCGCCAGCAGCTTGTTGTCTCCGAAGGCCGGGACTGAAGCTTTCTTT
TRBV7-8	15	TRBJ1-2	.	TRBD1	CASSLATGKNYGYTF	TGTGCCAGCAGCTTAGCGACAGGGAAAAACTATGGCTACACCTTC
TRBV6-5	14	TRBJ2-7	.	.	CASSPGGSSYEQYF	TGTGCCAGCAGCCCGGGGGGCAGCTCCTACGAGCAGTACTTC
TRBV6-6	15	TRBJ2-7	.	.	CASKITGGNSYEQYF	TGTGCCAGCAAAATAACCGGCGGGAACTCCTACGAGCAGTACTTC
TRBV7-9	14	TRBJ1-1	.	.	CASSTRQVNTEAFF	TGTGCCAGCAGCACCAGACAGGTGAACACTGAAGCTTTCTTT
TRBV7-9	16	TRBJ1-1	.	.	CASSTRSRGQNTEAFF	TGTGCCAGCAGCACCAGGAGTAGGGGACAGAACACTGAAGCTTTCTTT